The 7 T cell receptor beta chains presented below share a single source sample, sequenced in a study of T cell changes during pregnancy in multiple sclerosis (dated 2019 in TCRdb). The method was the immunoSEQ multiplex PCR assay. TCRdb stores this immuneACCESS table with in-frame sequences only. Part of the clones is absent; in the studies checked, under half of the shortfall reflects unresolved V genes, and no reason is known for the rest. The sample includes about 79,000 clones, with just over 90% observed a single time. The ten largest clonotypes hold roughly 0.44% of the sample. This specimen was CD4+ T cells from peripheral blood mononuclear cells, taken in the second trimester of pregnancy. Receptors originate from a female donor with multiple sclerosis, enrolled in a pregnancy study.

This rearrangement joins TRBV30 to TRBJ1-5, with D possibly matching TRBD1 (6 bases). Per the germline V gene, CDR1 is GTSNPN and CDR2 is SVGIG (reference sequence). The CDR3 contains 16 residues. Trimming left V 1 base short and J 1 base short, with 14 bases between. The CDR3 loop is CAWSEGGVASNQPQHF. The CDR3 nucleotides are TGTGCCTGGAGTGAGGGGGGGGTGGCCAGCAATCAGCCCCAGCATTTT. Together with reference TRBV30 and TRBJ1-5, the CDR3 gives the full variable domain: SQTIHQWPATLVQPVGSPLSLECTVEGTSNPNLYWYRQAAGRGLQLLFYSVGIGQISSEVPQNLSASRPQDRQFILSSKKLLLSDSGFYLCAWSEGGVASNQPQHFGDGTRLSIL.

The DNA of the CDR3 is TGTGCCAGCAGCTCCCTCAACACCGTGGGACAGGACTTTAACTATGGCTACACCTTC. Its protein is CASSSLNTVGQDFNYGYTF. This chain uses TRBV11-3 with TRBJ1-2; TRBD1 agrees at 8 bases. CDR1 SGHNT and CDR2 YENEEA come from the germline V gene. V shed 4 bases, J shed 1 base, and the junction held 17 bases outside the gene matches. This CDR3 is built from 19 residues. The full variable domain, completed using reference TRBV11-3 and TRBJ1-2, is EAGVVQSPRYKIIEKKQPVAFWCNPISGHNTLYWYLQNLGQGPELLIRYENEEAVDDSQLPKDRFSAERLKGVDSTLKIQPAELGDSAVYLCASSSLNTVGQDFNYGYTFGSGTRLTVV.

This clone is a singleton in its sample. V is TRBV28 and J is TRBJ2-1; 11 positions agree with TRBD2. CDR1 and CDR2 (germline): MDHEN, SYDVKM. V lost 6 bases, J lost 4 bases, and 8 bases stayed unmatched. There are 16 residues in the CDR3. The CDR3 DNA follows: TGTGCCAGCAGGCTAAGGGGACTAGCGGTTTACAATGAGCAGTTCTTC. This translates into CASRLRGLAVYNEQFF.

The chain combines TRBV7-8 with TRBJ1-1, with 11 bases aligning to TRBD1. CDR1 and CDR2 from the germline V gene are SGHVS and FQNEAQ. CDR3 size: 16 residues. Trimming cost V 6 bases and J 4 bases; bases outside gene matches: 10. The CDR3 region is CASSRRVGTGGTEAFF. DNA for the CDR3: TGTGCCAGCAGTCGTCGAGTCGGGACAGGGGGCACTGAAGCTTTCTTT.

This clone was seen once. The V and J genes are TRBV19 and TRBJ2-3; tentative D call: TRBD2 (5 bases). V lost 5 bases to trimming and J lost 5 bases, with 23 bases between them. Germline CDR1 reads LNHDA; CDR2 reads SQIVND (reference sequence). This CDR3 is 17 amino acids long. The CDR3 spells CASSPYRGSTGRDTQYF. The DNA of the CDR3 is TGTGCCAGTAGTCCATATCGAGGGTCTACTGGCAGAGATACGCAGTATTTT.

V and J are TRBV11-1 and TRBJ1-4; unclear D gene. The CDR3 is 13 residues long. With 5 bases removed from V and 8 bases from J, the gap between germline ends came to 12 bases. Germline CDR1 SGHAT, CDR2 FQDESV (reference sequence). The CDR3 nucleotides are TGTGCCAGCAGCCCGCCTGGAGGAGAAAAACTGTTTTTT. Residues: CASSPPGGEKLFF. Drawing the rest from reference TRBV11-1 and TRBJ1-4, the complete variable domain is EAEVAQSPRYKITEKSQAVAFWCDPISGHATLYWYRQILGQGPELLVQFQDESVVDDSQLPKDRFSAERLKGVDSTLKIQPAELGDSAMYLCASSPPGGEKLFFGSGTQLSVL.

With respect to this clone: The same CDR3 can be traced to other DNA sequences in this sample. The chain is built from TRBV18 and TRBJ2-7; D ambiguous. The V end lost 2 bases, the J end lost 5 bases, and 4 bases lay between the germline ends. The CDR3 length is 11 residues. Germline V gene sequence: CDR1 KGHSH, CDR2 LQKENI. The CDR3: CASSPGHEQYF. CDR3 sequence (DNA): TGTGCCAGCTCACCAGGCCACGAGCAGTACTTC.